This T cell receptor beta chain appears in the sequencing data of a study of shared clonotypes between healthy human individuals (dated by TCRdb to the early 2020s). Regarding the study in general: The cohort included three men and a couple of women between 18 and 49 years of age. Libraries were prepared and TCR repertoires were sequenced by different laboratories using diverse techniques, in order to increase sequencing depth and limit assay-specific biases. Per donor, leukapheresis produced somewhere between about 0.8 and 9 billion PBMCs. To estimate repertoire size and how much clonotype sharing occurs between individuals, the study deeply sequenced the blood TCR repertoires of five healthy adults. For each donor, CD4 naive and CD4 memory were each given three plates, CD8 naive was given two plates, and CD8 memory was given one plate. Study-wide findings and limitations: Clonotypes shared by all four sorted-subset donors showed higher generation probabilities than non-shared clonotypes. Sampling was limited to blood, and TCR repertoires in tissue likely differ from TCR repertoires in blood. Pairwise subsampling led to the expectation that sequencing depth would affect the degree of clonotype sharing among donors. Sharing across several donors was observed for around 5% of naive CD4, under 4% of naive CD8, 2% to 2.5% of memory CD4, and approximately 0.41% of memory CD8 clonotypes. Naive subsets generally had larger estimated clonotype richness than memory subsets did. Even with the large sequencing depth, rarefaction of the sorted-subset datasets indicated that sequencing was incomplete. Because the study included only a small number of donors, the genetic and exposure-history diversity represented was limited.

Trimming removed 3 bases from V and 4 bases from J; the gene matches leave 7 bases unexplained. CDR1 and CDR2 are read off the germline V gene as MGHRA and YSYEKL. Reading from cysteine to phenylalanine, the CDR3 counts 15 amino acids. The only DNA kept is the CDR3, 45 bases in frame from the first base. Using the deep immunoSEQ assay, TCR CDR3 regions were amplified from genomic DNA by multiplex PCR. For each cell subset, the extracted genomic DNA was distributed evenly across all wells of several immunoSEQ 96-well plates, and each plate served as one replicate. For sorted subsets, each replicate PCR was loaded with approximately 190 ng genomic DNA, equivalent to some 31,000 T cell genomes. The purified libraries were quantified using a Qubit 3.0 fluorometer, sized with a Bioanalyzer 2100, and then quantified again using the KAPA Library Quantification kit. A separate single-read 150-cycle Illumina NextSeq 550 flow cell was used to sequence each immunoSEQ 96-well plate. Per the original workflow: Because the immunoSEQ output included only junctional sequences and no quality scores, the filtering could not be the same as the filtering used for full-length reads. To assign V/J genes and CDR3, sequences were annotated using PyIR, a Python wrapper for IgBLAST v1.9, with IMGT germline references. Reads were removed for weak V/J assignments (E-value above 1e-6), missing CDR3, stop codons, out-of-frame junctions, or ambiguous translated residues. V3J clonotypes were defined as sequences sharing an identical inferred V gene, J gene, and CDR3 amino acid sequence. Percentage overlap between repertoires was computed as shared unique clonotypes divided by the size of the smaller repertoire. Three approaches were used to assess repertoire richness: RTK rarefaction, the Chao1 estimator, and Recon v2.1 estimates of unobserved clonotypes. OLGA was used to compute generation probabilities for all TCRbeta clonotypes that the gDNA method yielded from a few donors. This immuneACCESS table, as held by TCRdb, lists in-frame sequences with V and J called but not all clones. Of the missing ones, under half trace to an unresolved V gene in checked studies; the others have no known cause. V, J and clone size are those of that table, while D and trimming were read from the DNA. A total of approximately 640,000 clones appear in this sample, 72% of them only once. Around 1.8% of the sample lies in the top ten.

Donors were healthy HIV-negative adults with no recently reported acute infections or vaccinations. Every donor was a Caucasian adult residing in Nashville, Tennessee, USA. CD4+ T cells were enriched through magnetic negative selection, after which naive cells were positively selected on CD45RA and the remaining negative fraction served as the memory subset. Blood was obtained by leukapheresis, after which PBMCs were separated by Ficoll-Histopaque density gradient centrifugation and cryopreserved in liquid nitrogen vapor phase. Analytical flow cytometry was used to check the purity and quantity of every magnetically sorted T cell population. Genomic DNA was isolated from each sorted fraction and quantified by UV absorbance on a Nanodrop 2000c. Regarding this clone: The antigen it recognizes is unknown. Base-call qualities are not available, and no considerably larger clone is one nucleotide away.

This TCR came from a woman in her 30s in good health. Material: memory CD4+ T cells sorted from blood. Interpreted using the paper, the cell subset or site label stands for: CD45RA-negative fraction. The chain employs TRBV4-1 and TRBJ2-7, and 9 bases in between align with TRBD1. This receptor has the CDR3 CASSHLPGQGYEQYF. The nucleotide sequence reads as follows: TGCGCCAGCAGCCACCTCCCGGGACAGGGTTACGAGCAGTACTTC.